Listed below are T cell receptor beta chains from one sample, sequenced in a study of T cell changes during pregnancy in multiple sclerosis. Clones were read by immunoSEQ multiplex PCR, and TCRdb kept only the in-frame ones, dropping some. The data contain some 38,000 clones, 80% to 95% of them singletons. The sample here was CD4+ T cells from peripheral blood mononuclear cells, taken after pregnancy. These receptors were obtained from a female donor in good health, enrolled as a control in a pregnancy study. Both conserved end residues are part of each CDR3. D genes are given only for firm matches. For some rows the clone size is stated as once, few or many, or as a class when expanded; others skip it.

v_gene	j_gene	abundance	d_gene	CDR3nt	CDR3aa
TRBV2	TRBJ2-3	-	-	TGTGCCAGCACCCCGGAGGCGGGGAACACAGATACGCAGTATTTT	CASTPEAGNTDTQYF
TRBV15	TRBJ2-7	-	-	TGTGCCACCAGCAGAGATGAAAGGCAGGGAGGCGAGCAGTACTTC	CATSRDERQGGEQYF
TRBV5-1	TRBJ2-3	-	TRBD2	TGCGCCAGCAGCTGGACTAGCGGGAGGTCAGATACGCAGTATTTT	CASSWTSGRSDTQYF
TRBV20-1	TRBJ2-5	-	-	TGCAGTGCTAGATATCTAGAGACCCAGTACTTC	CSARYLETQYF
TRBV5-1	TRBJ2-7	-	-	TGCGCCAGCAGCTATTTCCAGGGGCCGCGTTACGAGCAGTACTTC	CASSYFQGPRYEQYF
TRBV30	TRBJ1-5	-	-	TGTGCCTGGAGTGTGGGGGGGGATCAGCCCCAGCATTTT	CAWSVGGDQPQHF
TRBV5-1	TRBJ2-1	-	TRBD2	TGCGCCAGCAGCTTGAATCTAGCGGGGGCCAATGAGCAGTTCTTC	CASSLNLAGANEQFF
TRBV19	TRBJ1-3	once	TRBD1	TGTGCCAGTAGCCCATCCGGACAGGGGGGAAACACCATATATTTT	CASSPSGQGGNTIYF
TRBV11-2	TRBJ2-2	-	TRBD1	TGTGCCAGCAGCCCCAGACGGGGGACAGGGGGGAACACCGGGGAGCTGTTTTTT	CASSPRRGTGGNTGELFF
TRBV19	TRBJ1-1	once	-	TGTGCCAGTAGTATAGATCTTTGGGGGCCGAACACTGAAGCTTTCTTT	CASSIDLWGPNTEAFF
TRBV2	TRBJ2-1	-	-	TGTGCCAGCAGTCCCGGGCCCGGAGGTCGGTTCTTC	CASSPGPGGRFF
TRBV19	TRBJ1-1	-	-	TGTGCCAGTAGTATCTACAGTGAAGCTTTCTTT	CASSIYSEAFF
TRBV9	TRBJ2-1	-	-	TGTGCCAGCAGCCCGCTATCCTTACTCCTCTACAATGAGCAGTTCTTC	CASSPLSLLLYNEQFF
TRBV18	TRBJ2-1	-	TRBD2	TGTGCCAGCTCACCGCGGACTAGCGGGGGCCATTACAATGAGCAGTTCTTC	CASSPRTSGGHYNEQFF
TRBV19	TRBJ2-5	once	-	TGTGCCAGTAGTATAGGGAGCGGGACAGGCCAGACCCAGTACTTC	CASSIGSGTGQTQYF
TRBV29-1	TRBJ1-4	-	-	TGCAGCGTGAGGGGGGGCGCGTCTAATGAAAAACTGTTTTTT	CSVRGGASNEKLFF